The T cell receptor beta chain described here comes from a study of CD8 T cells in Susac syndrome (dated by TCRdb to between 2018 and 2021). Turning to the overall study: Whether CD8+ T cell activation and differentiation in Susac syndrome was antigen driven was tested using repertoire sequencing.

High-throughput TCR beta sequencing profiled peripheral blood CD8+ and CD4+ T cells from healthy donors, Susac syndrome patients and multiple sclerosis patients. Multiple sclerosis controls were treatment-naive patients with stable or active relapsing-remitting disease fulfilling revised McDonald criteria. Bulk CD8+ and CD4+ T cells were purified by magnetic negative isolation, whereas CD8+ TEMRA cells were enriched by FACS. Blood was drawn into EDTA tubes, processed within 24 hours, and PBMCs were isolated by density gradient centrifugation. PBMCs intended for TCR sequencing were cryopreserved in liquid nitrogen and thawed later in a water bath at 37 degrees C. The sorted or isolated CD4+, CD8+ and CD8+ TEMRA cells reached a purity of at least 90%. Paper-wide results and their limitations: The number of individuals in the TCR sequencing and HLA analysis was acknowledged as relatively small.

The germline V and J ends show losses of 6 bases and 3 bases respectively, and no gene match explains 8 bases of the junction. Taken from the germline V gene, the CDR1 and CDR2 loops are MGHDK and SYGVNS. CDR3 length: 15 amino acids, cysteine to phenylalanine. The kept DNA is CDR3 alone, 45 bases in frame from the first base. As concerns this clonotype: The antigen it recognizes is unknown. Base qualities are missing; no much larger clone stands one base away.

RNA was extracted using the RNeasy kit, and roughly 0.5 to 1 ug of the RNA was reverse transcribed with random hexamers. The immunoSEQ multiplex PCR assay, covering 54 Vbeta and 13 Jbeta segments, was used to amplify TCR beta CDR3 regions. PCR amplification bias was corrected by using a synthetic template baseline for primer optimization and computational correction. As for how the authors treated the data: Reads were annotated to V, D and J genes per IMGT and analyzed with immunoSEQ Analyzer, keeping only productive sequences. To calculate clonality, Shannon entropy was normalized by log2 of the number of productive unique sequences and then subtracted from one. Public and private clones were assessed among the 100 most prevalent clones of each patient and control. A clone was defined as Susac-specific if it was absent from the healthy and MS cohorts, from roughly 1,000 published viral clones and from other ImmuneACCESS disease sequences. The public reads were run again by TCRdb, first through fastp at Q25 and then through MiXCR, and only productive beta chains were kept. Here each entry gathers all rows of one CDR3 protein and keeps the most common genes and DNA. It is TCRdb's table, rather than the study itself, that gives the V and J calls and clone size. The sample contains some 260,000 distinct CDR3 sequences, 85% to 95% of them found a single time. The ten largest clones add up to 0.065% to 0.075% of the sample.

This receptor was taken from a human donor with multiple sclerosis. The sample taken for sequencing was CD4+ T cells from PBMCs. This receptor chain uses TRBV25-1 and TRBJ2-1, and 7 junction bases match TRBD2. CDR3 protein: CASRGGTTHYNEQFF. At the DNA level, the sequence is TGTGCCAGCAGGGGGGGGACGACTCACTACAATGAGCAGTTCTTC.